The 26 T cell receptor beta chains presented below share a single source sample, sequenced in a study of blood T cell repertoires in COVID-19. Only in-frame clones appear in the TCRdb table, and some are missing; sequencing was by immunoSEQ multiplex PCR. The sample consists of 150,000 to 200,000 clones, approximately 90% of them appearing once. The sequenced material came from peripheral blood. Receptors were obtained from a man between 65 and 80 years old with active or convalescent COVID-19.

This chain joins TRBV10-1 and TRBJ2-1, with 7 bases fitting TRBD1. CDR1 WNHNN and CDR2 SYGVQD come from the germline V gene (reference sequence). The CDR3 has 10 amino acids. Trimming cost V 7 bases and J 15 bases; bases outside gene matches: 6. CDR3 sequence (DNA): TGCGCCAGCACCTACAGGGGTGGGTTCTTC. The encoded protein is CASTYRGGFF.

The chain carries TRBV6-6 and TRBJ1-1; D unresolved. V was pared by 5 bases and J by 0 bases, with 4 bases between. The CDR3 runs to 12 residues. CDR1 MNHNY and CDR2 SVGAGI come from the germline V gene (reference sequence). DNA of the CDR3: TGTGCCAGCAGTCGCATGAACACTGAAGCTTTCTTT. Protein: CASSRMNTEAFF.

This clone was counted once. This sequence joins TRBV2 and TRBJ2-1, with D perhaps matching TRBD2 (5 bases). There are 13 residues in the CDR3. Germline V gene lookup returns CDR1 SNHLY and CDR2 FYNNEI. Trimming pared 6 bases from V and 6 bases from J, leaving 12 bases between. CDR3 loop: CASSAVGSNEQFF. The CDR3 DNA is TGTGCCAGCAGCGCGGTAGGGAGCAATGAGCAGTTCTTC.

The chain carries TRBV7-7 and TRBJ2-7; D gene unclear. The CDR3 spans 13 residues. Germline values: CDR1 SSHAT, CDR2 FNYEAQ (reference sequence). V was pared by 1 base and J by 3 bases, with 7 bases between. The CDR3 sequence: CASSLDHGYEQYF. In nucleotides, the CDR3 is TGTGCCAGCAGCTTAGACCACGGCTACGAGCAGTACTTC.

The chain joins TRBV19 to TRBJ2-7, with a tentative D call TRBD1 (5 bases). In germline, CDR1 is LNHDA, CDR2 SQIVND (reference sequence). V was cut by 3 bases and J by 2 bases, with 8 bases left in between. The CDR3 runs 13 residues. CDR3 residues: CASSMGRTYEQYF. CDR3 DNA: TGTGCCAGTAGTATGGGGCGGACCTACGAGCAGTACTTC.

V usage is TRBV6-2 or TRBV6-3 and J usage is TRBJ2-7; TRBD1 matches at 9 bases. With 4 bases clipped from V and 4 bases from J, the junction kept 5 bases outside the gene matches. This CDR3 is 14 amino acids long. Germline V gene sequence: CDR1 MNHEY, CDR2 SVGEGT. The CDR3 is CASSLRDREYEQYF. The CDR3 region has the DNA TGTGCCAGCAGTTTAAGGGACAGGGAGTACGAGCAGTACTTC.

This chain joins TRBV28 and TRBJ1-5, with TRBD1 identical over 11 bases. The CDR3 is made up of 18 amino acids. From germline, CDR1 is MDHEN and CDR2 SYDVKM. The trim removed 6 bases at V and 1 base at J, leaving 11 bases unmatched. The CDR3 coding sequence is TGTGCCAGCAGCTCCGGGACAGGGGGATCAGTCAGCAATCAGCCCCAGCATTTT. Translated: CASSSGTGGSVSNQPQHF.

This clone was seen more than once but under ten times. This chain uses TRBV30 with TRBJ2-2; 7 nucleotides agree with TRBD2. V lost 1 base, J lost 7 bases, and 6 bases stayed unmatched. Looked up from germline, CDR1 is GTSNPN and CDR2 is SVGIG (reference sequence). CDR3 length: 14 amino acids. The CDR3 protein is CAWSGTRASGELFF. Written as DNA, the CDR3 is TGTGCCTGGAGTGGGACTAGGGCGAGCGGGGAGCTGTTTTTT.

The chain recombines TRBV7-2 with TRBJ1-2; D not resolved. CDR3 length equals 15 residues. The V end was cut by 5 bases, the J end by 8 bases, with 21 bases between. Germline V gene sequence: CDR1 SGHTA, CDR2 FQGNSA. Written as DNA, the CDR3 is TGTGCCAGCAGCACTATGAGGCAACTCTCCGGGGGCTACACCTTC. Translated: CASSTMRQLSGGYTF. Full variable domain (rest looked up from reference TRBV7-2 and TRBJ1-2): GAGVSQSPSNKVTEKGKDVELRCDPISGHTALYWYRQSLGQGLEFLIYFQGNSAPDKSGLPSDRFSAERTGGSVSTLTIQRTQQEDSAVYLCASSTMRQLSGGYTFGSGTRLTVV.

The chain recombines TRBV13 with TRBJ2-1; 12 bases are shared with TRBD2. The CDR3 totals 15 residues. With 5 bases clipped from V and 7 bases from J, the junction kept 6 bases outside the gene matches. From germline, CDR1 is PRHDT and CDR2 FYEKMQ (reference sequence). In nucleotides, the CDR3 is TGTGCCAGCAGCGTGGGACTAGCGGGCTTAAATGAGCAGTTCTTC. Amino acids: CASSVGLAGLNEQFF.

The V call is TRBV9, the J call TRBJ1-6; TRBD1 matches at 7 bases. This CDR3 has 13 residues. The V segment lost 3 bases and the J segment 6 bases; nucleotides outside the gene matches: 0. Germline values: CDR1 SGDLS, CDR2 YYNGEE. CDR3 in amino acids: CASSGDSNSPLHF. The CDR3 region has the DNA TGTGCCAGCAGCGGGGACAGTAATTCACCCCTCCACTTT.

The genes are TRBV7-9 and TRBJ1-4, with 7 bases fitting TRBD1. Germline CDR1 SEHNR, CDR2 FQNEAQ (reference sequence). V gave up 3 bases and J gave up 5 bases; unmatched junction bases: 6. The CDR3 sequence is 15 residues long. CDR3 loop: CASSFATGQNEKLFF. DNA for the CDR3: TGTGCCAGCAGCTTTGCGACGGGACAGAATGAAAAACTGTTTTTT.

The chain joins TRBV6-2 or TRBV6-3 to TRBJ1-2; possibly TRBD1 for D (6 bases). Germline V gene data show CDR1 as MNHEY and CDR2 as SVGEGT. The germline V and J ends were trimmed by 2 bases and 2 bases, with 9 bases remaining between them. This CDR3 region has 14 residues. The CDR3 here is CASSYQGQNYGYTF. The DNA for the CDR3 is TGTGCCAGCAGTTACCAAGGACAGAACTATGGCTACACCTTC.

The chain recombines TRBV9 with TRBJ2-3; no clear D. This CDR3 contains 14 residues. CDR1 and CDR2 from the germline V gene are SGDLS and YYNGEE. V lost 0 bases to trimming and J lost 5 bases, with 10 bases between them. The CDR3 protein is CASSVDFSLDTQYF. The CDR3 coding sequence is TGTGCCAGCAGCGTAGATTTTAGCCTAGATACGCAGTATTTT. The variable domain in full, completed from reference TRBV9 and TRBJ2-3, reads DSGVTQTPKHLITATGQRVTLRCSPRSGDLSVYWYQQSLDQGLQFLIQYYNGEERAKGNILERFSAQQFPDLHSELNLSSLELGDSALYFCASSVDFSLDTQYFGPGTRLTVL.

The rearrangement uses TRBV19 and TRBJ1-1, with 7 bases identical to TRBD1. The germline V gene has CDR1 LNHDA and CDR2 SQIVND (reference sequence). This CDR3 contains 15 residues. V lost 5 bases and J lost 1; bases outside the gene matches: 7. The CDR3 here is CASSGVGQPNTEAFF. The CDR3 nucleotides are TGTGCCAGTAGTGGGGTGGGACAGCCGAACACTGAAGCTTTCTTT.

V is TRBV5-4 and J is TRBJ1-2; D unclear. CDR3 size: 15 residues. V was trimmed by 4 bases and J by 0 bases, leaving 13 bases between them. Germline V gene lookup returns CDR1 SGHNT and CDR2 YYREEE (reference sequence). CDR3 sequence: CASSLGSGANYGYTF. For the CDR3, the DNA is TGTGCCAGCAGCCTGGGAAGCGGAGCTAACTATGGCTACACCTTC.

The chain couples TRBV11-2 to TRBJ2-5; 8 bases fit TRBD1. V was clipped by 1 base and J by 0 bases; unmatched bases: 4. Germline V gene lookup returns CDR1 SGHAT and CDR2 FQNNGV. This CDR3 is 16 amino acids long. As DNA, the CDR3 is TGTGCCAGCAGCTTAGCCCGGACAGGGTACCAAGAGACCCAGTACTTC. It yields the protein CASSLARTGYQETQYF.

This clone was seen only once. The V gene is TRBV28, the J gene TRBJ2-1, with a tentative D call TRBD1 (5 bases). Germline assignment: CDR1 MDHEN and CDR2 SYDVKM. Trimming left V 3 bases short and J 7 bases short, with 7 bases between. The CDR3 is 12 amino acids. The CDR3 region is CASSFGANEQFF. Here the CDR3 DNA reads TGTGCCAGCAGTTTTGGGGCAAATGAGCAGTTCTTC.

This chain uses TRBV12-3 or TRBV12-4 with TRBJ1-3; D perhaps matches TRBD1 (5 bases). The V gene lost 3 bases and the J gene lost 4 bases, with 7 bases spanning the gap. The CDR3 is 13 residues long. CDR3 DNA sequence: TGTGCCAGCAGTTTGGGGGGGGGAAACACCATATATTTT. Translation gives CASSLGGGNTIYF.

V is TRBV7-2 and J is TRBJ2-5; no clear D gene. Germline CDR1 reads SGHTA; CDR2 reads FQGNSA. Trimming removed 6 bases at V and 1 base at J, with 9 bases between. This CDR3 region has 13 residues. CDR3 DNA: TGTGCCAGCAGTCCGTCTACCCAAGAGACCCAGTACTTC. Its protein is CASSPSTQETQYF.

The chain carries TRBV5-6 and TRBJ2-6; tentative D call: TRBD1 (5 bases). V lost 5 bases and J 0 bases, leaving 9 bases between the germline ends. The CDR3 runs to 15 residues. The germline V gene has CDR1 SGHDT and CDR2 YYEEEE. CDR3 protein: CASRRTSSGANVLTF. CDR3 nucleotide sequence: TGTGCCAGCAGACGGACATCCTCTGGGGCCAACGTCCTGACTTTC.

The chain carries TRBV13 and TRBJ1-6, with 10 bases matching TRBD1. V dropped 3 bases and J dropped 7; count of bases not matched to a gene: 6. Germline V lookup: CDR1 PRHDT, CDR2 FYEKMQ (reference sequence). The CDR3 extends over 16 amino acids. CDR3 in amino acids: CASSFFRTGGNSPLHF. CDR3 in DNA: TGTGCCAGCAGCTTCTTCCGGACAGGGGGGAATTCACCCCTCCACTTT.

This rearrangement joins TRBV18 to TRBJ2-7, with 7 bases lining up with TRBD2. After removal of 3 bases from V and 6 bases from J, the junction contained 11 bases not matched to a gene. CDR3 length: 15 residues. The germline V gene has CDR1 KGHSH and CDR2 LQKENI. In DNA, the CDR3 is TGTGCCAGCTCACCTCTCAATGCGGGAGTTTCCGAGCAGTACTTC. Its protein is CASSPLNAGVSEQYF.

The J gene is TRBJ1-4, the V gene TRBV24-1; TRBD1 agrees at 9 bases. V shed 3 bases, J shed 5 bases, and the junction held 6 bases outside the gene matches. Germline V lookup: CDR1 KGHDR, CDR2 SFDVKD. This CDR3 has 16 amino acids. CDR3 loop: CATSDPRQGGNEKLFF. In nucleotides, the CDR3 is TGTGCCACCAGTGATCCCCGACAGGGGGGAAATGAAAAACTGTTTTTT.

The chain recombines TRBV6-2 or TRBV6-3 with TRBJ2-3, with D perhaps TRBD1 (6 bases). This CDR3 is built from 14 residues. Between the trimmed V and J ends, which lost 3 bases and 2 bases, there was a span of 9 bases. CDR1 and CDR2 from the germline V gene are MNHEY and SVGEGT. CDR3 sequence reads: CASSYGQPTDTQYF. The CDR3 nucleotides read TGTGCCAGCAGTTATGGACAGCCCACAGATACGCAGTATTTT.

The V call is TRBV18, the J call TRBJ2-7; 16 bases are shared with TRBD2. J lost 5 bases, V lost 1 base, and 8 bases had no gene match. The CDR3 sequence is 18 residues long. The germline CDR1 and CDR2 sequences are KGHSH and LQKENI. The CDR3 is CASSPLTAGLAGGNEQYF. The CDR3 bases are TGTGCCAGCTCACCACTAACCGCGGGACTAGCGGGAGGGAACGAGCAGTACTTC. The variable domain in full, with the rest retrieved from reference TRBV18 and TRBJ2-7, is NAGVMQNPRHLVRRRGQEARLRCSPMKGHSHVYWYRQLPEEGLKFMVYLQKENIIDESGMPKERFSAEFPKEGPSILRIQQVVRGDSAAYFCASSPLTAGLAGGNEQYFGPGTRLTVT.